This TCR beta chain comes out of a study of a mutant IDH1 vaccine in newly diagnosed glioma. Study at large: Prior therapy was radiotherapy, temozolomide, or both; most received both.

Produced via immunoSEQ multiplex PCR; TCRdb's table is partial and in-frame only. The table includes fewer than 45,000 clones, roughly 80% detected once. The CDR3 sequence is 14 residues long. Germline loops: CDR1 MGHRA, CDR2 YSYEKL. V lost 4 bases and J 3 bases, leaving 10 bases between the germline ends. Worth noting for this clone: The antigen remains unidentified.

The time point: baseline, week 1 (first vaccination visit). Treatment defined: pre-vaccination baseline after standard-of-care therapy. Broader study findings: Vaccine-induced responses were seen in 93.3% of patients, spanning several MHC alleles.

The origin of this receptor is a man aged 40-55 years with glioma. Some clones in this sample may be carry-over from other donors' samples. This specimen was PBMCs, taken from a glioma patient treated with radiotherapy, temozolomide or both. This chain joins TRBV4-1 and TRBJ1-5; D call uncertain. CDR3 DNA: TGCGCCAGCAGCCGCGGACGGATCAATCAGCCCCAGCATTTT. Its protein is CASSRGRINQPQHF.